The following is a T cell receptor beta chain sequence with its context. This clone was observed a single time. Its antigen remains unidentified. No base quality information exists; no much larger clone differs at one position. Trimming takes 1 base off V and 2 bases off J; junction bases not matched to a gene: 13. From the cysteine through the phenylalanine, the CDR3 covers 18 amino acids. CDR3 DNA is the only sequence kept; it has 54 bases, read in frame from the first base. From the germline V gene, CDR1 is SGHVS and CDR2 is FNYEAQ. Using the deep immunoSEQ assay, multiplex PCR amplified TCR CDR3 regions from genomic DNA. Extracted genomic DNA from each cell subset was distributed evenly across all wells of several immunoSEQ 96-well plates, and each plate was treated as a replicate. For sorted subsets, about 220 ng of genomic DNA, equivalent to 25,000 to 35,000 T cell genomes, went into each replicate PCR. Purified libraries were measured with a Qubit 3.0 fluorometer, size-checked on a Bioanalyzer 2100, and measured again with the KAPA Library Quantification kit. Every immunoSEQ 96-well plate was sequenced on a dedicated single-read 150-cycle Illumina NextSeq 550 flow cell. The source study handled its data this way. Because only junctional sequences without quality scores were contained in the immunoSEQ output, filtering matching that applied to full-length reads could not be performed. To assign V/J genes and CDR3, sequences were annotated using PyIR, a Python wrapper for IgBLAST v1.9, with IMGT germline references. Reads were removed for weak V/J assignments (E-value above 1e-6), missing CDR3, stop codons, out-of-frame junctions, or ambiguous translated residues. V3J clonotypes were defined as sequences sharing the same inferred V gene, J gene, and CDR3 amino acid sequence. To compute the percentage overlap between repertoires, the number of shared unique clonotypes was divided by the size of the smaller repertoire. Repertoire richness was assessed with RTK rarefaction, the Chao1 estimator, and Recon v2.1 estimates of unobserved clonotypes. Generation probabilities were computed with OLGA for all TCRbeta clonotypes obtained by the gDNA method from a handful of donors. In its TCRdb copy, this immuneACCESS table keeps in-frame sequences only and misses some clones. Where compared with another copy, unresolved V genes explain less than half of these, and the others have no known cause. V, J and clone size are taken as reported in that table, and D and trimming were inferred from the DNA itself. The sample records around 620,000 clones, about 95% of which are singletons. The ten largest clones take up over 0.1% of the sample.

The data derive from a study of shared clonotypes between healthy human individuals (dated by TCRdb to 2019 to 2021). With respect to the entire study: The cohort included a few men and a couple of women between 18 and 49 years of age. Different laboratories and diverse techniques were used to prepare libraries and sequence TCR repertoires, to increase sequencing depth and limit assay-specific biases. The study deeply sequenced blood TCR repertoires of five healthy adults to estimate repertoire size and the extent of clonotype sharing between individuals. Leukapheresis yielded between about 0.9 and 9 billion PBMCs per donor. Per donor, three plates each were used for CD4 naive and CD4 memory, two for CD8 naive, and one for CD8 memory.

CD8 naive samples consisted of CD45RO-negative cells that were positively selected for CCR7, yielding a CD45RA+CCR7+ population without TemRA cells. Donors were healthy HIV-negative adults with no recently reported acute infections or vaccinations. Every donor was a Caucasian adult residing in Nashville, Tennessee, USA. After blood collection by leukapheresis, PBMCs were isolated using Ficoll-Histopaque density gradient centrifugation and then cryopreserved in the vapor phase of liquid nitrogen. Purity and quantity of every magnetically sorted T cell population were checked by analytical flow cytometry. Each sorted fraction had its genomic DNA isolated and then quantified by UV absorbance on a Nanodrop 2000c. What the study reported, not specific to this receptor: Sampling was limited to blood, and TCR repertoires in tissue likely differ from TCR repertoires in blood. Larger estimated clonotype richness was generally found for naive subsets than for memory subsets. Pairwise subsampling indicated that sequencing depth was expected to affect the degree of clonotype sharing among donors. The small number of donors limited the genetic and exposure-history diversity represented. Across a few donors, about 5% of naive CD4, 3% to 3.5% of naive CD8, 2% to 2.5% of memory CD4, and roughly 0.41% of memory CD8 clonotypes were shared. Compared with non-shared clonotypes, clonotypes shared by all four sorted-subset donors had higher generation probabilities. Incomplete sequencing was indicated by rarefaction of sorted-subset datasets, despite the large sequencing depth.

The receptor comes from a woman aged 25 to 45 in good health. Sequencing used naive CD8+ T cells sorted from blood. The cell subset or site label on this specimen signifies: CD45RA+CCR7+. This chain joins TRBV7-6 to TRBJ2-5, with 7 junctional bases fitting TRBD2. The CDR3 has the sequence CASSLETPRLALQETQYF. The DNA sequence is given as TGTGCCAGCAGCTTAGAAACCCCAAGACTAGCCCTACAAGAGACCCAGTACTTC.